This TCR beta chain was sequenced in a study of cytomegalovirus exposure and HLA in healthy donors. A few counts support this clone. In germline, CDR1 is SGDLS, CDR2 YYNGEE. The CDR3 loop spans 14 amino acids. Germline trimming cut 4 bases from V and 3 bases from J; bases unmatched to any gene: 5. This PCR relied on a set of 60 Vbeta primers and 13 Jbeta primers. TCRdb's table, derived via immunoSEQ multiplex PCR, lists solely in-frame clones and lacks some. The sample yields about 94,000 clones, around 69% seen once. Sequenced sample: PBMCs. This sequence originates from a man aged 30 to 39 in good health and CMV-seronegative. The V call is TRBV9, the J call TRBJ2-7; 9 bases map to TRBD1. CDR3 amino acids: CASSRGQGNYEQYF. CDR3 sequence (DNA): TGTGCCAGCAGCAGGGGACAGGGCAACTACGAGCAGTACTTC.